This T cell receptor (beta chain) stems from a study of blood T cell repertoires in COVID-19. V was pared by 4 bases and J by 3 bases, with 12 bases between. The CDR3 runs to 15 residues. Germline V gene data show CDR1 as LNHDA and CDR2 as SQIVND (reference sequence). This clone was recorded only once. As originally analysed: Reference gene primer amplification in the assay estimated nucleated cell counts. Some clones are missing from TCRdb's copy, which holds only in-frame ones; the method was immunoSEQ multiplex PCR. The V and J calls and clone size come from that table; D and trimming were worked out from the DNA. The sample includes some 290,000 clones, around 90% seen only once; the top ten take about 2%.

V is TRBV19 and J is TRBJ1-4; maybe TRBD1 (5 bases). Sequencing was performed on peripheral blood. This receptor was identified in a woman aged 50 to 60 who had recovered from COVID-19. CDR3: CASSTTGGANEKLFF. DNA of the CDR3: TGTGCCAGTAGTACCACGGGGGGTGCTAATGAAAAACTGTTTTTT.